This passage covers 23 T cell receptor beta chains from one sample sequenced in a study of T cell responses to AZD1222 COVID-19 vaccine (dated by TCRdb to the early 2020s). The time point tag for this specimen amounts to: about 28 days (+/-7) after the second vaccine dose. Library creation used the immunoSEQ multiplex PCR assay. TCRdb took this table from immuneACCESS and kept in-frame rearrangements with V and J called. Such tables lack part of the clones; where checked against another copy, unresolved V genes explain under half of the gap, and the rest is unexplained. This sample is represented by roughly 100,000 clones; about 88% of them were singletons. 40% to 55% of the sample belongs to the ten largest clones. The material sequenced was peripheral blood, taken 28 days after the second AZD1222 dose. All receptors derive from an adult who received the AZD1222 COVID-19 vaccine.

The V call is TRBV29-1, the J call TRBJ2-3; TRBD2 might be the D (5 bases). Germline V gene sequence: CDR1 SQVTM, CDR2 ANQGSEA. The CDR3 is 14 amino acids. V lost 5 bases and J 1 base, leaving 13 bases between the germline ends. The CDR3 protein is CSVCWNSGTDTQYF. CDR3 in DNA: TGCAGCGTTTGTTGGAATAGCGGCACAGATACGCAGTATTTT.

Turning to this clone: Other DNA sequences from this sample encode an identical CDR3 as well. The chain couples TRBV5-1 to TRBJ2-5; D not resolved. V was pared by 3 bases and J by 2 bases, with 2 bases between. CDR1 SGHRS and CDR2 YFSETQ come from the germline V gene. The length of the CDR3 is 11 residues. The CDR3 nucleotides read TGCGCCAGCAGCTCACAAGAGACCCAGTACTTC. Encoded protein: CASSSQETQYF.

This clone was detected once. V is TRBV2 and J is TRBJ2-1, with 10 bases that match TRBD2. This CDR3 comprises 15 residues. In germline, CDR1 is SNHLY, CDR2 FYNNEI. The J segment lost 10 bases and the V segment lost 3 bases, leaving 9 bases of the junction unmatched. The CDR3 protein is CASSDETLAGAEQFF. In DNA form, the CDR3 reads TGTGCCAGCAGTGACGAAACTCTAGCGGGAGCCGAGCAGTTCTTC.

This rearrangement joins TRBV6-5 to TRBJ2-7, with 8 bases identical to TRBD2. Germline lookup yields CDR1 MNHEY and CDR2 SVGAGI. The CDR3 is made up of 14 amino acids. Unmatched junction bases numbered 6, after V lost 2 bases and J lost 6 bases. The CDR3 reads CASSYVGGVGEQYF. The CDR3 bases are TGTGCCAGCAGTTACGTCGGGGGGGTGGGCGAGCAGTACTTC.

This chain links TRBV2 with TRBJ1-5; no reliable D call. Germline CDR1 reads SNHLY; CDR2 reads FYNNEI. V was cut by 6 bases and J by 0 bases, with 12 bases left in between. The CDR3 length is 15 residues. CDR3 nucleotide sequence: TGTGCCAGCAGGAGCGAGGTTCTTAGCAATCAGCCCCAGCATTTT. Amino acids: CASRSEVLSNQPQHF.

A few counts support this clone. The J gene is TRBJ2-7, the V gene TRBV5-1, with TRBD1 as a possible D gene (5 bases). Trimming pared 3 bases from V and 3 bases from J, leaving 16 bases between. Looked up from germline, CDR1 is SGHRS and CDR2 is YFSETQ. The CDR3 length is 15 residues. In DNA, the CDR3 is TGCGCCAGCAGCTCCACGGGCAGGGTAAGCTACGAGCAGTACTTC. Translated: CASSSTGRVSYEQYF. Full variable domain (missing parts from reference TRBV5-1 and TRBJ2-7): KAGVTQTPRYLIKTRGQQVTLSCSPISGHRSVSWYQQTPGQGLQFLFEYFSETQRNKGNFPGRFSGRQFSNSRSEMNVSTLELGDSALYLCASSSTGRVSYEQYFGPGTRLTVT.

DNA of the CDR3: TGTGCCAGCACCCCACTCCCCCAGACCAGCTCCTACGAGCAGTACTTC. It translates to CASTPLPQTSSYEQYF. The chain recombines TRBV2 with TRBJ2-7; D uncertain. The CDR3 runs to 16 residues. Germline CDR1 is SNHLY and CDR2 is FYNNEI. Trimming took 7 bases from V and 0 from J, leaving 19 bases between them.

This sequence joins TRBV2 and TRBJ2-7; 7 bases fit TRBD2. In germline, CDR1 is SNHLY, CDR2 FYNNEI. This CDR3 comprises 15 residues. After removal of 7 bases from V and 6 bases from J, the junction contained 15 bases not matched to a gene. The DNA of the CDR3 is TGTGCCAGCACCCCTCAATCGGGGAGGGCCGTCGAGCAGTACTTC. Translation gives CASTPQSGRAVEQYF.

The V call is TRBV11-3, the J call TRBJ2-1, with D tentatively TRBD2 (5 bases). V dropped 1 base and J dropped 7 bases, with 11 bases sitting between them. There are 14 residues in the CDR3. CDR1 and CDR2 (germline): SGHNT, YENEEA. The CDR3 spells CASSLGPGSNEQFF. CDR3 sequence (DNA): TGTGCCAGCAGCTTAGGGCCGGGATCGAATGAGCAGTTCTTC.

The chain has TRBV14 and TRBJ2-1; 11 bases are shared with TRBD2. The V and J ends lost 0 bases and 1 base, in that order; junction bases with no gene match: 8. The CDR3 runs 19 residues. Germline V CDR1 and CDR2: SGHDN, FVKESK. The CDR3: CASSQDSILAGVSYNEQFF. Here the CDR3 DNA reads TGTGCCAGCAGCCAAGATAGTATACTAGCGGGAGTATCCTACAATGAGCAGTTCTTC.

A note on this clone: At one of its ends the junction is not consistent with the germline gene, which may arise from a read error. The chain is built from TRBV18 and TRBJ2-7, with 7 bases lining up with TRBD1. Germline CDR1 is KGHSH and CDR2 is LQKENI. The CDR3 length is 12 residues. The CDR3 loop reads CASSPNRGDSHF. CDR3 DNA sequence: TGTGCCAGCTCACCAAACAGGGGCGACTCACACTTC.

The chain joins TRBV5-5 to TRBJ2-7; D may match TRBD1 or TRBD2 (5 bases each). Trimming shortened V by 1 base and J by 0 bases, and 11 bases separated the two germline ends. Germline values: CDR1 SGHKS, CDR2 YYEKEE (reference sequence). CDR3 length: 15 amino acids. CDR3 coding DNA: TGTGCCAGCAGCTTGTATTGGGGGAGCTCCTACGAGCAGTACTTC. It yields the protein CASSLYWGSSYEQYF.

The chain couples TRBV9 to TRBJ2-2; D is unclear. The V and J ends lost 0 bases and 5 bases respectively, with 5 bases between them. The CDR3 length is 13 residues. CDR1 is SGDLS, CDR2 YYNGEE, per germline. The CDR3 sequence is CASSVDSTGELFF. The CDR3, as DNA: TGTGCCAGCAGCGTAGACAGTACCGGGGAGCTGTTTTTT. The complete variable domain, with remaining parts taken from reference TRBV9 and TRBJ2-2, reads DSGVTQTPKHLITATGQRVTLRCSPRSGDLSVYWYQQSLDQGLQFLIQYYNGEERAKGNILERFSAQQFPDLHSELNLSSLELGDSALYFCASSVDSTGELFFGEGSRLTVL.

This clone was seen a few times. This chain joins TRBV28 and TRBJ2-2; 11 bases are a match to TRBD1. The CDR3 is 16 amino acids. CDR1 MDHEN and CDR2 SYDVKM come from the germline V gene. J was trimmed by 5 bases and V by 5 bases; bases with no gene match: 7. The CDR3 DNA is TGTGCCAGCAGTCCCTCCGGGACAGGGGGGACCGGGGAGCTGTTTTTT. It translates to CASSPSGTGGTGELFF.

Only one count was recorded for this clone. The V call is TRBV6-5, the J call TRBJ1-6, with D possibly TRBD1 on 6 matching bases. Deletions cut 3 bases from V and 7 bases from J, with 13 bases between. The CDR3 spans 15 residues. Germline V gives CDR1 MNHEY, CDR2 SVGAGI. CDR3 in DNA: TGTGCCAGCAGTTATGAGGGGGGGGTGAATTCACCCCTCCACTTT. Translation: CASSYEGGVNSPLHF.

The V gene is TRBV12-3 or TRBV12-4, the J gene TRBJ1-1, with D unclear. This CDR3 is 13 amino acids long. V was clipped by 5 bases and J by 2 bases, with 9 bases between them. This chain's CDR3 is CASSDNSNTEAFF. The CDR3 DNA follows: TGTGCCAGCAGTGACAACAGTAACACTGAAGCTTTCTTT.

The V gene is TRBV4-2, the J gene TRBJ1-1; no clear D. The CDR3 sequence is 14 residues long. V gave up 3 bases and J gave up 3 bases, with 11 bases separating them. Germline assignment: CDR1 LGHNA and CDR2 YNFKEQ. CDR3 amino acids: CASSQGTVDTEAFF. CDR3 DNA: TGTGCCAGCAGCCAGGGAACAGTCGACACTGAAGCTTTCTTT.

This chain connects TRBV7-9 to TRBJ2-3, with D hard to call. Germline loops: CDR1 SEHNR, CDR2 FQNEAQ (reference sequence). CDR3 length: 12 amino acids. The V and J ends lost 5 bases and 4 bases respectively, with 7 bases between them. In DNA form, the CDR3 reads TGTGCCAGCAGCGGGCCAGCAGATACGCAGTATTTT. Translation gives CASSGPADTQYF.

The CDR3 sequence: CASSQVPQLYEQYF. CDR3 in DNA: TGTGCCAGCAGCCAAGTCCCACAGCTCTACGAGCAGTACTTC. V gene TRBV4-2 combines with J gene TRBJ2-7; no firm D call. Germline loops: CDR1 LGHNA, CDR2 YNFKEQ. This CDR3 is built from 14 residues. Trimming left V 1 base short and J 3 bases short, with 10 bases between.

The gene calls are TRBV25-1 and TRBJ1-1; D is perhaps TRBD1 (6 bases). Trimming removed 2 bases at V and 1 base at J, with 11 bases between. The CDR3 length is 15 residues. Per the germline V gene, CDR1 is MGHDK and CDR2 is SYGVNS. CDR3 sequence (DNA): TGTGCCAGCAGTGAACGGGGCAGGGGGAACACTGAAGCTTTCTTT. Translating gives CASSERGRGNTEAFF.

The chain joins TRBV28 to TRBJ1-5; D not certain. V was pared by 4 bases and J by 6 bases, with 10 bases between. The CDR3 is made up of 13 amino acids. Germline CDR1 reads MDHEN; CDR2 reads SYDVKM. The CDR3 here is CASSWVGSQPQHF. The CDR3 nucleotides read TGTGCCAGCAGTTGGGTAGGGAGTCAGCCCCAGCATTTT.

The rearrangement uses TRBV2 and TRBJ2-7; D is possibly TRBD2 (6 bases). V was trimmed by 5 bases and J by 6 bases, leaving 14 bases between them. This CDR3 has 13 amino acids. CDR1 and CDR2 from the germline V gene are SNHLY and FYNNEI. CDR3 in amino acids: CASSPTSIGEQYF. The CDR3 DNA follows: TGTGCCAGCAGTCCGACTAGTATCGGCGAGCAGTACTTC.

The chain couples TRBV12-1 to TRBJ2-1; TRBD2 reflects the table's D call only, with no check against the DNA. TRBV12-1 is reported as a pseudogene. The CDR3 sequence is 17 residues long. The CDR3 DNA follows: TGTGCCAGCAGCTTGCTCCGACTAGCGGCTAGATACAATGAGCAGTTCTTC. Translation gives CASSLLRLAARYNEQFF.